This T cell receptor (beta chain) originates from a study of identical twins. Points from the study as a whole: Sequences that were beta out-of-frame showed weaker excess twin sharing. When twins shared out-of-frame alpha sequences, those sequences had excess low generation probability. Conclusions were drawn cross-sectionally by statistical analysis, without following the same donors.

With no exceptions, donors were healthy Caucasians. TCRdb independently ran MiXCR on the 5' RACE reads; one entry per CDR3 protein. The sample holds a few hundred thousand distinct CDR3 sequences, roughly an eighth seen once. For this clonotype: As yet, its antigen is unknown.

The CDR3 has 17 amino acids. V was pared by 6 bases and J by 8 bases, with 19 bases of the junction left unmatched. CDR1 and CDR2 (germline): LGHDT, YNNKEL (reference sequence). This sample was shared with a second study, whose subject was yellow fever vaccine responses in identical twins.

The chain carries TRBV3-1 and TRBJ1-2; 9 bases line up with TRBD1. This clonotype was sampled from a woman aged 18-29 years in good health. The sequenced material came from CD4+ T cells sorted from blood. In DNA, the CDR3 is TGTGCCAGCAGGGTCACCAACGGGGACAGGGTTGTGTGCGGCTACACCTTC. Translated: CASRVTNGDRVVCGYTF.